These 8 T cell receptor beta chains were sequenced from one sample in a study of PD-1 blockade in classical Hodgkin lymphoma. Clones were read by immunoSEQ multiplex PCR, and TCRdb kept only the in-frame ones, dropping some. The sample holds roughly 150,000 clones, 78% seen once. Each and every patient relapsed after autologous stem cell transplantation, and patients got differing brentuximab vedotin exposure. This material consisted of peripheral blood mononuclear cells (PBMCs), taken before the second cycle of nivolumab. These receptors all stem from a human donor with classical Hodgkin lymphoma.

V usage is TRBV9 and J usage is TRBJ2-4; the match to TRBD1 covers 7 bases. Trimming at V came to 4 bases and at J to 5 bases, leaving 6 bases not matched to a gene. Germline assignment: CDR1 SGDLS and CDR2 YYNGEE. The CDR3 is 14 residues long. In DNA form, the CDR3 reads TGTGCCAGCAGCCCAACAGGGACAGAAAACATTCAGTACTTC. Its protein is CASSPTGTENIQYF.

V usage is TRBV7-2 and J usage is TRBJ2-7; D may be TRBD2 (6 bases). The CDR3 spans 16 residues. Trimming removed 1 base from V and 2 bases from J, with 15 bases in between. Germline CDR1 SGHTA, CDR2 FQGNSA. The CDR3 spells CASSLDWAGRTYEQYF. CDR3 coding DNA: TGTGCCAGCAGCTTAGATTGGGCAGGGAGGACCTACGAGCAGTACTTC.

V and J are TRBV2 and TRBJ1-5, with D uncertain. Germline V lookup: CDR1 SNHLY, CDR2 FYNNEI. V was cut by 6 bases and J by 1 base, with 19 bases left in between. This CDR3 has 17 residues. CDR3 region: CASRAPGSAISNQPQHF. For the CDR3, the DNA is TGTGCCAGCAGAGCCCCCGGCTCAGCTATAAGCAATCAGCCCCAGCATTTT.

V is TRBV7-9 and J is TRBJ1-1; D gene unclear. The V end was cut by 2 bases, the J end by 0 bases, with 22 bases between. Germline CDR1 is SEHNR and CDR2 is FQNEAQ (reference sequence). CDR3 size: 19 residues. DNA of the CDR3: TGTGCCAGCAGCTTATTCCCGAGCAGACTCCGCCTGATGAACACTGAAGCTTTCTTT. Amino acid sequence: CASSLFPSRLRLMNTEAFF.

This clone was recorded once. This chain connects TRBV19 to TRBJ2-7; the match to TRBD1 covers 9 bases. J lost 5 bases, V lost 1 base, and 3 bases had no gene match. This CDR3 has 14 amino acids. The germline gives CDR1 LNHDA, CDR2 SQIVND (reference sequence). CDR3 region: CASSIGDREDEQYF. CDR3 coding DNA: TGTGCCAGTAGTATAGGGGACAGGGAAGACGAGCAGTACTTC.

The J gene is TRBJ2-3, the V gene TRBV9; D not certain. The V and J ends lost 0 bases and 0 bases respectively, with 11 bases between them. The CDR3 has 16 amino acids. Germline CDR1 and CDR2: SGDLS and YYNGEE. This CDR3 reads CASSVDWIPSTDTQYF. The DNA of the CDR3 is TGTGCCAGCAGCGTAGATTGGATTCCTAGCACAGATACGCAGTATTTT.

V is TRBV5-1 and J is TRBJ2-5, with D perhaps TRBD1 (6 bases). V was trimmed by 2 bases and J by 2 bases, leaving 10 bases between them. This CDR3 is built from 14 residues. Germline assignment: CDR1 SGHRS and CDR2 YFSETQ. CDR3 amino acids: CASSFGQIQETQYF. In DNA form, the CDR3 reads TGCGCCAGCAGCTTTGGACAGATACAAGAGACCCAGTACTTC.

V and J are TRBV19 and TRBJ2-7; 11 nucleotides match TRBD1. The germline V gene has CDR1 LNHDA and CDR2 SQIVND (reference sequence). CDR3 length: 14 residues. Germline trimming cut 6 bases from V and 3 bases from J; bases unmatched to any gene: 4. CDR3: CASSGDRGFYEQYF. In DNA form, the CDR3 reads TGTGCCAGTAGCGGGGACAGGGGGTTCTACGAGCAGTACTTC.